This TCR beta chain was sequenced in a study of blood T cell repertoires in COVID-19. Study background: Material from acute and convalescent COVID-19 was sourced from the United States, Italy and Spain.

CDR1 is WNHNN and CDR2 is SYGVQD in the germline V gene (reference sequence). With 6 bases clipped from V and 5 bases from J, the junction kept 7 bases outside the gene matches. The CDR3 sequence is 14 residues long. Repertoires were generated with immunoSEQ multiplex PCR, while TCRdb's copy carries only in-frame clones and drops some. Of 150,000 or so clones in the sample, approximately 86% were seen once. The sequenced material came from peripheral blood. The rearrangement links TRBV10-1 to TRBJ1-1; TRBD1 agrees at 9 bases. This receptor was identified in a man aged 55 to 70 with COVID-19, enrolled during active disease. CDR3 region: CASREQGARTEAFF. The CDR3, as DNA: TGCGCCAGCAGGGAACAGGGGGCAAGGACTGAAGCTTTCTTT.